These 9 T cell receptor beta chains came from one sample sequenced in a study of cytomegalovirus exposure and HLA in healthy donors. It was with 60 Vbeta and 13 Jbeta primers that the PCR ran. Data came from immunoSEQ multiplex PCR; TCRdb stores just in-frame clones and leaves some out. The sample lists 110,000 to 150,000 clones, over 75% occurring once. Specimen: PBMCs. Receptors originate from a man aged 25 to 40 in good health and CMV-seronegative.

The chain has TRBV29-1 and TRBJ2-7, with 7 bases matching TRBD1. Germline CDR1 reads SQVTM; CDR2 reads ANQGSEA. The V and J ends lost 7 bases and 2 bases, in that order; junction bases with no gene match: 11. The length of the CDR3 is 14 residues. CDR3 bases: TGCAGCGGTACATTCCGGGACAGAACCTACGAGCAGTACTTC. It specifies CSGTFRDRTYEQYF.

The rearrangement uses TRBV11-2 and TRBJ2-2; D ambiguous. This CDR3 spans 17 amino acids. Germline V lookup: CDR1 SGHAT, CDR2 FQNNGV. V gave up 5 bases and J gave up 0 bases, with 16 bases separating them. CDR3 coding DNA: TGTGCCAGCAGCCGCTTGTCAGGATCACCGAACACCGGGGAGCTGTTTTTT. It encodes CASSRLSGSPNTGELFF.

The chain uses TRBV18 and TRBJ1-6; D may be TRBD1 (6 bases). Trimming took 2 bases from V and 8 from J, leaving 7 bases between them. Germline values: CDR1 KGHSH, CDR2 LQKENI. The CDR3 is 13 residues long. The CDR3, as DNA: TGTGCCAGCTCACCAAACAGGGATTCACCCCTCCACTTT. Its protein product is CASSPNRDSPLHF.

V usage is TRBV11-2 and J usage is TRBJ2-6, with D perhaps TRBD1 (6 bases). In germline, CDR1 is SGHAT, CDR2 FQNNGV. Trimming left V 6 bases short and J 3 bases short, with 12 bases between. This CDR3 spans 15 amino acids. In DNA form, the CDR3 reads TGTGCCAGCAGGCGCCCAGGGGTTGGGGCCAACGTCCTGACTTTC. Its translation is CASRRPGVGANVLTF.

This chain uses TRBV7-2 with TRBJ1-5; maybe TRBD1 (6 bases). Germline V gene data show CDR1 as SGHTA and CDR2 as FQGNSA. V shed 5 bases and J shed 3 bases, with 11 bases lying between them. The CDR3 has 14 residues. The DNA for the CDR3 is TGTGCCAGCAGCCCTAGACAGGCCAATCAGCCCCAGCATTTT. The encoded protein is CASSPRQANQPQHF. Full variable domain (outside the CDR3, taken from reference TRBV7-2 and TRBJ1-5): GAGVSQSPSNKVTEKGKDVELRCDPISGHTALYWYRQSLGQGLEFLIYFQGNSAPDKSGLPSDRFSAERTGGSVSTLTIQRTQQEDSAVYLCASSPRQANQPQHFGDGTRLSIL.

The chain carries TRBV5-1 and TRBJ1-2, with 7 bases matching TRBD1. The trim removed 4 bases at V and 6 bases at J, leaving 6 bases unmatched. In germline, CDR1 is SGHRS, CDR2 YFSETQ. The CDR3 is made up of 13 amino acids. In DNA, the CDR3 is TGCGCCAGCAGCCTCACAGGGGATCATGGCTACACCTTC. This codes for CASSLTGDHGYTF. The entire variable domain, with the rest obtained from reference TRBV5-1 and TRBJ1-2, is as follows: KAGVTQTPRYLIKTRGQQVTLSCSPISGHRSVSWYQQTPGQGLQFLFEYFSETQRNKGNFPGRFSGRQFSNSRSEMNVSTLELGDSALYLCASSLTGDHGYTFGSGTRLTVV.

The chain employs TRBV5-1 and TRBJ2-5; 11 nucleotides line up with TRBD1. With V trimmed by 4 bases and J by 5 bases, 4 bases remained unmatched. CDR3 size: 14 residues. Germline CDR1 reads SGHRS; CDR2 reads YFSETQ. The CDR3 DNA reads as TGCGCCAGCAGCCCGGACAGGGGGCGCGAGACCCAGTACTTC. Its protein is CASSPDRGRETQYF.

J is TRBJ2-7 and V is TRBV27; TRBD2 agrees at 9 bases. J lost 6 bases, V lost 6 bases, and 9 bases had no gene match. CDR1 is MNHEY and CDR2 is SMNVEV in the germline V gene (reference sequence). The CDR3 runs 14 residues. This chain's CDR3 is CASRTEREAGEQYF. DNA of the CDR3: TGTGCCAGCAGAACCGAGCGGGAGGCAGGCGAGCAGTACTTC.

The chain has TRBV5-1 and TRBJ1-5, with D possibly TRBD1 on 5 matching bases. The V end was cut by 2 bases, the J end by 2 bases, with 8 bases between. The CDR3 sequence is 14 residues long. CDR1 is SGHRS, CDR2 YFSETQ, per germline. In DNA form, the CDR3 reads TGCGCCAGCAGCTTCGAAGGGGGCAATCAGCCCCAGCATTTT. It codes for CASSFEGGNQPQHF.